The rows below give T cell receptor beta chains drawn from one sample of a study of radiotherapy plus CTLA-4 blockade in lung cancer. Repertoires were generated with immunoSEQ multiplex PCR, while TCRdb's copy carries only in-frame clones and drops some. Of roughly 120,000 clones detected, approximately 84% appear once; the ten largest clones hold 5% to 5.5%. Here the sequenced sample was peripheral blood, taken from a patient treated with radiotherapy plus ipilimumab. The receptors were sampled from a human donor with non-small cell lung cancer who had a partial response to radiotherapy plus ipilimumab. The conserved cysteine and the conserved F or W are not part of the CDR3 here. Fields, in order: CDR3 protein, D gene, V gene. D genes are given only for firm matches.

ASSGGQGGQPQH	TRBD1	TRBV2
ASSSHLYSNQPQH	.	TRBV19
ASSATRTGDEQF	TRBD1	TRBV5-6
ASSLGRASNYGYT	.	TRBV28
ASSPGQGANQPQH	TRBD1	TRBV18
GTLYYEKLF	.	TRBV28
ASSQGTGYHSPLH	TRBD1	TRBV4-1
ASSFPRGSMNTEAF	.	TRBV5-4
ATSREGRYGYT	.	TRBV15
ASRIAGGSQETQY	TRBD2	TRBV27
ASRSENSGNTIY	.	TRBV6-6
ASSVELAGGTGELF	TRBD2	TRBV9
ASKGADSAPTYEQY	.	TRBV5-1
ASSQMPTDTQY	.	TRBV7-2
ASSIVTTVWDTEAF	.	TRBV19
ASSLDGRGTGELF	.	TRBV5-4
ASKRPGQAYNEQF	.	TRBV28
ASSWEQGLYEQY	.	TRBV5-6
ASSLYEGQNTEAF	.	TRBV5-1
ASSPLGSRRSGYT	.	TRBV14
ASSTQMGLAGRNTGELF	TRBD2	TRBV19
ASSQGASGYTGELF	TRBD2	TRBV4-1
ASNDRGSRNQPQH	TRBD1	TRBV19
ASSQDPGSSGNTIY	.	TRBV4-3
ASSGQGLQETQY	TRBD1	TRBV2
AWRGGEPGSYNEQF	.	TRBV30
ASSSPRTGGDTQY	.	TRBV28
ASRPGTGAYEQY	TRBD1	TRBV6-5